A single sample is the source of the 2 T cell receptor beta chains below, sequenced in a study of tumor and adjacent non-tumor tissue in lung cancer. RNA was extracted from bulk tissue without any cell sorting. Three rounds of nested PCR, following a modified ARM-PCR protocol, produced the TCRbeta library. TCRdb re-analysed the multiplex PCR reads in MiXCR, keeping a single row per CDR3 protein. The table includes approximately 150,000 distinct CDR3 sequences, around two thirds detected once. Input material: lung tumor tissue. Receptor source: a man in his 60s with small cell lung cancer.

This clonotype has only a few counts. The chain combines TRBV12-3 or TRBV12-4 with TRBJ2-7; 7 nucleotides line up with TRBD2. The CDR3 loop spans 12 amino acids. J lost 5 bases, V lost 6 bases, and 4 bases had no gene match. This CDR3 reads CASSFGRNEQYV. CDR3 sequence (DNA): TGTGCCAGCAGCTTCGGGAGGAACGAGCAGTACGTC.

This rearrangement joins TRBV11-1 to TRBJ2-5; D remains ambiguous. The CDR3 spans 14 residues. CDR1 and CDR2 from the germline V gene are SGHAT and FQDESV (reference sequence). CDR3 amino acids: CVSSRNRVGETQYF. CDR3 sequence (DNA): TGTGTCAGTAGCCGAAACAGAGTAGGAGAGACCCAGTACTTC.